What follows are 27 T cell receptor beta chains derived from one specimen sequenced in a study of cytomegalovirus exposure and HLA in healthy donors. This PCR relied on a set of 60 Vbeta primers and 13 Jbeta primers. The table came from immunoSEQ multiplex PCR; TCRdb's copy has only in-frame clones and leaves some out. Counted here are about 150,000 clones, roughly 79% occurring once; the ten biggest clones make up approximately 2.8%. Sequencing was performed on PBMCs. The receptors derive from a young man in good health and CMV-seronegative.

This clone has a handful of counts. The J gene is TRBJ2-3, the V gene TRBV2; 12 nucleotides align to TRBD2. Germline CDR1 reads SNHLY; CDR2 reads FYNNEI. The ends lost 6 bases at V and 5 bases at J; junction bases unmatched: 6. The CDR3 consists of 15 residues. CDR3 in amino acids: CASRPTSGGLDTQYF. CDR3 in DNA: TGTGCCAGCAGGCCGACTAGCGGGGGATTAGATACGCAGTATTTT. The full variable domain, in which reference TRBV2 and TRBJ2-3 provide the parts outside the CDR3, is EPEVTQTPSHQVTQMGQEVILRCVPISNHLYFYWYRQILGQKVEFLVSFYNNEISEKSEIFDDQFSVERPDGSNFTLKIRSTKLEDSAMYFCASRPTSGGLDTQYFGPGTRLTVL.

The chain joins TRBV2 to TRBJ1-2, with D hard to call. The ends were cut back, 7 bases at V and 4 bases at J, with 7 bases in the middle. The CDR3 has 11 amino acids. Germline loops: CDR1 SNHLY, CDR2 FYNNEI. This chain's CDR3 is CASKETYGYTF. For the CDR3, the DNA is TGTGCCAGCAAGGAGACCTATGGCTACACCTTC. The entire variable domain, with the rest obtained from reference TRBV2 and TRBJ1-2, is as follows: EPEVTQTPSHQVTQMGQEVILRCVPISNHLYFYWYRQILGQKVEFLVSFYNNEISEKSEIFDDQFSVERPDGSNFTLKIRSTKLEDSAMYFCASKETYGYTFGSGTRLTVV.

The J gene is TRBJ1-4, the V gene TRBV19; D is possibly TRBD1 (5 bases). The germline V gene has CDR1 LNHDA and CDR2 SQIVND (reference sequence). The CDR3 totals 13 residues. V was clipped by 3 bases and J by 10 bases, with 12 bases between them. CDR3 in amino acids: CASSMTDQGKLFF. The CDR3 nucleotides are TGTGCCAGTAGTATGACAGATCAGGGAAAACTGTTTTTT.

A few counts support this clone. Other DNA sequences from this sample encode an identical CDR3 as well. V and J are TRBV6-1 and TRBJ1-5; tentatively, D is TRBD1 (6 bases). Trimming pared 8 bases from V and 4 bases from J, leaving 12 bases between. The CDR3 spans 13 residues. Germline V lookup: CDR1 MNHNS, CDR2 SASEGT. CDR3 sequence reads: CASQGQANQPQHF. DNA for the CDR3: TGTGCCAGCCAGGGGCAGGCAAATCAGCCCCAGCATTTT.

The chain is built from TRBV5-1 and TRBJ1-1; D is undetermined. This CDR3 comprises 13 residues. V lost 0 bases and J 6 bases, leaving 9 bases between the germline ends. Germline CDR1 reads SGHRS; CDR2 reads YFSETQ. CDR3 in amino acids: CASSLAGYSEAFF. As DNA, the CDR3 is TGCGCCAGCAGCTTGGCCGGGTATTCTGAAGCTTTCTTT.

This clone was counted once. The J gene is TRBJ1-2, the V gene TRBV7-9; 10 bases line up with TRBD1. The V segment lost 5 bases and the J segment 8 bases; nucleotides outside the gene matches: 14. The CDR3 covers 16 residues. CDR1 is SEHNR and CDR2 is FQNEAQ in the germline V gene (reference sequence). CDR3 sequence reads: CASSPPTGTGEDGYTF. The CDR3 bases are TGTGCCAGCAGCCCTCCTACCGGGACAGGGGAGGACGGCTACACCTTC.

This chain links TRBV20-1 with TRBJ2-1; the D gene is possibly TRBD2 (5 bases). Germline V gene lookup returns CDR1 DFQATT and CDR2 SNEGSKA (reference sequence). V lost 3 bases, J lost 9 bases, and 9 bases lay in between. The CDR3 is made up of 11 amino acids. The CDR3 is CSASNRGEQFF. Written as DNA, the CDR3 is TGCAGTGCTAGCAACCGGGGTGAGCAGTTCTTC.

The gene calls are TRBV2 and TRBJ2-7; 8 bases match TRBD1. J was trimmed by 4 bases and V by 2 bases; bases with no gene match: 4. There are 14 residues in the CDR3. The V gene's germline CDR1 is SNHLY and CDR2 FYNNEI. CDR3 region: CASSEQGAGYEQYV. The CDR3, as DNA: TGTGCCAGCAGTGAACAGGGGGCGGGTTACGAGCAGTACGTC.

The chain uses TRBV5-6 and TRBJ2-7, with D uncertain. This CDR3 spans 14 amino acids. The V end was cut by 0 bases, the J end by 0 bases, with 7 bases between. Looked up from germline, CDR1 is SGHDT and CDR2 is YYEEEE. The CDR3 loop is CASSLDSPSYEQYV. The CDR3 DNA follows: TGTGCCAGCAGCTTGGACAGCCCCTCCTACGAGCAGTACGTC.

Notes on this clone: Its ends do not fully match the called genes, so a read error is possible. This chain connects TRBV4-3 to TRBJ2-6; maybe TRBD1 (5 bases). Per germline, CDR1 LGHNA and CDR2 YSLEER. This CDR3 has 16 amino acids. CDR3 coding DNA: TGCGCCAGCAGCCAAGAACCGCGCTCTGGGGCCAACGGCCTGACTTTC. Translation gives CASSQEPRSGANGLTF.

The CDR3 region has the DNA TGTGCCAGCAGCTTGGGAATGGGCGGGGTCGCCTACGAGCAGTACTTC. This codes for CASSLGMGGVAYEQYF. The J gene is TRBJ2-7, the V gene TRBV5-5; possibly TRBD2 for D (6 bases). Per the germline V gene, CDR1 is SGHKS and CDR2 is YYEKEE (reference sequence). The CDR3 extends over 16 amino acids. The V end lost 0 bases, the J end lost 2 bases, and 15 bases lay between the germline ends.

The chain couples TRBV6-6 to TRBJ1-6; no firm D call. Germline loops: CDR1 MNHNY, CDR2 SVGAGI (reference sequence). Trimming took off 7 bases at V and 7 bases at J, with 14 bases between the two ends. The CDR3 is made up of 14 amino acids. As DNA, the CDR3 is TGTGCCAGCACCTACCGGAGTGAGAATTCACCCCTCCACTTT. Its translation: CASTYRSENSPLHF.

V usage is TRBV6-6 and J usage is TRBJ2-3; no reliable D call. The V end was cut by 6 bases, the J end by 6 bases, with 10 bases between. Germline assignment: CDR1 MNHNY and CDR2 SVGAGI (reference sequence). This CDR3 contains 12 residues. The CDR3, as DNA: TGTGCCAGCAGCCTCGAGTGGGATACGCAGTATTTT. This gives the protein CASSLEWDTQYF.

The CDR3 sequence is CASSHRTGPPNQPQHF. DNA for the CDR3: TGTGCCAGCAGCCATAGGACAGGACCTCCCAATCAGCCCCAGCATTTT. This chain joins TRBV6-4 and TRBJ1-5; TRBD1 agrees at 7 bases. The CDR3 is 16 amino acids. The V gene end was trimmed by 6 bases and the J gene end by 3 bases; junction bases not matched to a gene: 11. Germline V CDR1 and CDR2: MRHNA, SNTAGT.

This clone was seen only a few times. The chain uses TRBV6-1 and TRBJ2-3, with 10 bases aligning to TRBD1. With 6 bases clipped from V and 0 bases from J, the junction kept 3 bases outside the gene matches. In germline, CDR1 is MNHNS, CDR2 SASEGT. The CDR3 is 15 amino acids. Here the CDR3 reads CASRRQGASTDTQYF. CDR3 in DNA: TGTGCCAGCAGGAGACAGGGGGCTAGCACAGATACGCAGTATTTT.

The chain uses TRBV2 and TRBJ1-2, with D possibly TRBD1 on 5 matching bases. The CDR3 contains 14 residues. Trimming cost V 0 bases and J 3 bases, with 8 bases left between them. Germline CDR1 SNHLY, CDR2 FYNNEI. The CDR3: CASSEAGAYYGYTF. The CDR3 DNA reads TGTGCCAGCAGTGAAGCAGGGGCTTACTATGGCTACACCTTC.

The gene calls are TRBV5-1 and TRBJ2-1; no definite D call. Trimming pared 0 bases from V and 3 bases from J, leaving 4 bases between. Germline loops: CDR1 SGHRS, CDR2 YFSETQ. CDR3 length: 13 residues. CDR3 sequence: CASSLGLYNEQFF. CDR3 nucleotide sequence: TGCGCCAGCAGCTTGGGGCTCTACAATGAGCAGTTCTTC.

The chain couples TRBV11-3 to TRBJ1-3; D possibly corresponds to TRBD1 (5 bases). V lost 5 bases and J lost 2, with 22 bases in between. The CDR3 length is 18 residues. CDR1 and CDR2 from the germline V gene are SGHNT and YENEEA. The CDR3 sequence is CASSEGYWDSSTGNTIYF. The CDR3 DNA sequence: TGTGCCAGCAGCGAAGGTTATTGGGACTCGTCGACTGGAAACACCATATATTTT.

This rearrangement joins TRBV6-5 to TRBJ1-1; D gene ambiguous. This CDR3 has 14 amino acids. The V and J ends lost 6 bases and 2 bases respectively, with 13 bases between them. Per the germline V gene, CDR1 is MNHEY and CDR2 is SVGAGI. In DNA, the CDR3 is TGTGCCAGCAGCTACCGGGGAGGAAACACTGAAGCTTTCTTT. Protein: CASSYRGGNTEAFF.

The chain has TRBV9 and TRBJ1-5; possibly TRBD1 for D (5 bases). The length of the CDR3 is 14 residues. V was pared by 0 bases and J by 8 bases, with 12 bases between. The germline V gene has CDR1 SGDLS and CDR2 YYNGEE. The DNA for the CDR3 is TGTGCCAGCAGCGTAGAAGGGGTTTCAGAGCCCCAGCATTTT. Translating it yields CASSVEGVSEPQHF. Supplemented by reference TRBV9 and TRBJ1-5, the full variable domain reads DSGVTQTPKHLITATGQRVTLRCSPRSGDLSVYWYQQSLDQGLQFLIQYYNGEERAKGNILERFSAQQFPDLHSELNLSSLELGDSALYFCASSVEGVSEPQHFGDGTRLSIL.

The chain carries TRBV4-1 and TRBJ2-4, with 7 bases that match TRBD1. The CDR3 length is 15 residues. V was pared by 4 bases and J by 6 bases, with 9 bases of the junction left unmatched. Germline CDR1 MGHRA, CDR2 YSYEKL. The CDR3 sequence: CASSPDRSSGNIQYF. CDR3 nucleotide sequence: TGCGCCAGCAGCCCGGACAGGTCTTCGGGAAACATTCAGTACTTC.

The J gene is TRBJ1-2, the V gene TRBV9; D not certain. V dropped 4 bases and J dropped 7 bases, with 17 bases sitting between them. The CDR3 sequence is 14 residues long. Per the germline V gene, CDR1 is SGDLS and CDR2 is YYNGEE. CDR3 residues: CASSPRGVFGGYTF. CDR3 nucleotide sequence: TGTGCCAGCAGCCCGCGCGGGGTATTTGGTGGCTACACCTTC.

On this clone: Distinct nucleotide sequences in the sample also encode this CDR3. The chain is built from TRBV5-1 and TRBJ1-6; D not resolved. Germline assignment: CDR1 SGHRS and CDR2 YFSETQ. CDR3 size: 13 residues. Trimming stripped 1 base from V and 6 bases from J, with 5 bases between. The CDR3 coding sequence is TGCGCCAGCAGCTTGTTCGGTAATTCACCCCTCCACTTT. Protein product: CASSLFGNSPLHF.

The chain combines TRBV11-1 with TRBJ1-2; possibly TRBD1 for D (6 bases). Germline CDR1 SGHAT, CDR2 FQDESV (reference sequence). The CDR3 spans 13 residues. V lost 5 bases to trimming and J lost 4 bases, with 11 bases between them. The DNA of the CDR3 is TGTGCCAGCAGCACGACAGGATTCTATGGCTACACCTTC. Translated, it gives CASSTTGFYGYTF.

V gene TRBV5-1 combines with J gene TRBJ1-2; TRBD1 might be the D (6 bases). Trimming removed 4 bases from V and 2 bases from J, with 9 bases in between. This CDR3 has 13 amino acids. Germline assignment: CDR1 SGHRS and CDR2 YFSETQ. CDR3: CASSPGANYGYTF. Written as DNA, the CDR3 is TGCGCCAGCAGCCCAGGGGCCAACTATGGCTACACCTTC.

The chain links TRBV5-4 to TRBJ1-1, with D tentatively TRBD1 (5 bases). V lost 4 bases and J lost 1, with 14 bases in between. The CDR3 totals 15 residues. Germline V CDR1 and CDR2: SGHNT, YYREEE (reference sequence). CDR3 region: CASSTQGLSNTEAFF. CDR3 DNA: TGTGCCAGCAGCACTCAGGGCCTATCGAACACTGAAGCTTTCTTT.

The V and J genes are TRBV28 and TRBJ1-1; D ambiguous. There are 16 residues in the CDR3. The germline V gene encodes CDR1 MDHEN and CDR2 SYDVKM. Trimming took off 5 bases at V and 6 bases at J, with 22 bases between the two ends. In nucleotides, the CDR3 is TGTGCCAGCAGTCCCCTAAGTGGGAGCGGCGGCCCTGAAGCTTTCTTT. Amino acids: CASSPLSGSGGPEAFF.